This TCR beta chain was identified in a study of siplizumab effects on memory and regulatory T cells. Study results and caveats: Memory cells seemed less diverse than naive T cells, which also seemed major contributors to the alloresponse. In the presence of siplizumab, alloreactive sequences traceable to unstimulated CD4+ memory cells were significantly reduced.

CDR1 and CDR2 from the germline V gene are MNHEY and SVGAGI. CDR3 length: 13 residues. With 0 bases removed from V and 1 base from J, the gap between germline ends came to 3 bases. TCRdb's copy holds only in-frame clones and misses some; the assay was immunoSEQ multiplex PCR. The data hold 70,000 or so clones, with less than 95% observed a single time. A note on this clone: Its specificity is unknown.

Sequencing was performed on CD8+ T cells sorted from blood. This clonotype was sampled from a human donor in good health. This chain uses TRBV6-5 with TRBJ2-5; D gene uncertain. The CDR3 nucleotides read TGTGCCAGCAGTTACTCGGGCCAAGAGACCCAGTACTTC. Translating gives CASSYSGQETQYF.